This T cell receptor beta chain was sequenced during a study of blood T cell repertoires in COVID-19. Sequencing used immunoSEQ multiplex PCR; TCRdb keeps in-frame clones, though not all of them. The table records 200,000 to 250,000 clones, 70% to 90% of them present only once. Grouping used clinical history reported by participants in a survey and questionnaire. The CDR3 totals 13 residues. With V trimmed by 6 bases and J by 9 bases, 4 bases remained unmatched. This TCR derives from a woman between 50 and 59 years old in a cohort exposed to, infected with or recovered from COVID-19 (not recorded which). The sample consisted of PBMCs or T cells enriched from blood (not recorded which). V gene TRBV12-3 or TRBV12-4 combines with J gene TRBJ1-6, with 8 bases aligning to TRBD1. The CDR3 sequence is CASSRTGFSPLHF. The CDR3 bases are TGTGCCAGCAGCCGGACAGGGTTTTCACCCCTCCACTTT.